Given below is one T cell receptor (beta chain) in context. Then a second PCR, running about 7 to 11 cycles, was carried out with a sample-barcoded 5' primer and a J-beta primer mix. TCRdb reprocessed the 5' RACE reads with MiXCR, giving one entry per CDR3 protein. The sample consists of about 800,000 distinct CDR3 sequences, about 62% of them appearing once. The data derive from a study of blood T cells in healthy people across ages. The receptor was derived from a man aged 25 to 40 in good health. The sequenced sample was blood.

The CDR3 DNA reads TGCAGTGAATCAGGCAGGGGACGCGAGCAGTACTTC. Translated: CSESGRGREQYF. V gene TRBV20-1 combines with J gene TRBJ2-5; maybe TRBD1 (6 bases). With the DNA end fitting TRBJ2-7 better, the J assignment may be wrong. Germline CDR1 and CDR2: DFQATT and SNEGSKA (reference sequence). The CDR3 contains 12 residues.